These 17 T cell receptor beta chains originate from one sample sequenced in a study of a mutant IDH1 vaccine in newly diagnosed glioma. These receptors have no known antigen. Time point described: week 23, last vaccination. A 20-mer mutant IDH1 peptide at 300 ug was injected subcutaneously with topical imiquimod. The protocol was immunoSEQ multiplex PCR, while the TCRdb copy is restricted to in-frame clones and leaves out a portion. The sample consists of roughly 43,000 clones, 65% to 85% of them appearing once. The sample in question was PBMCs, obtained from a glioma patient whose treatment included an IDH1 peptide vaccine. The source is a woman younger than 35 with glioma. Some clones in this sample may be carry-over from other donors' samples.

This clone has a handful of counts. The V gene is TRBV5-6, the J gene TRBJ1-5; TRBD1 is a possible D gene (6 bases). V dropped 1 base and J dropped 8 bases, with 7 bases sitting between them. Germline loops: CDR1 SGHDT, CDR2 YYEEEE. The CDR3 sequence is 12 residues long. The CDR3 nucleotides read TGTGCCAGCAGCTTGAGGGACAAGCCCCAGCATTTT. Translation gives CASSLRDKPQHF. Using reference TRBV5-6 and TRBJ1-5 for the parts outside the CDR3, the full variable domain is DAGVTQSPTHLIKTRGQQVTLRCSPKSGHDTVSWYQQALGQGPQFIFQYYEEEERQRGNFPDRFSGHQFPNYSSELNVNALLLGDSALYLCASSLRDKPQHFGDGTRLSIL.

This clone showed up just once. The chain recombines TRBV7-9 with TRBJ1-2, with a tentative D call TRBD1 (6 bases). This CDR3 comprises 14 residues. V lost 1 base to trimming and J lost 5 bases, with 11 bases between them. The germline V gene has CDR1 SEHNR and CDR2 FQNEAQ (reference sequence). The CDR3 DNA sequence: TGTGCCAGCAGCTTAGGACAGGCGGCATATGGCTACACCTTC. Its translation: CASSLGQAAYGYTF.

The rearrangement uses TRBV5-4 and TRBJ2-5, with a possible D match to TRBD2 (5 bases). V lost 4 bases and J lost 3, with 16 bases in between. This CDR3 comprises 15 residues. Germline CDR1 reads SGHNT; CDR2 reads YYREEE (reference sequence). The CDR3 here is CASSDGVNSKETQYF. Written as DNA, the CDR3 is TGTGCCAGCAGCGACGGGGTTAACTCAAAAGAGACCCAGTACTTC.

The chain joins TRBV5-6 to TRBJ1-3, with unresolved D. In germline, CDR1 is SGHDT, CDR2 YYEEEE. The CDR3 totals 16 residues. With 0 bases removed from V and 0 bases from J, the gap between germline ends came to 10 bases. CDR3 DNA: TGTGCCAGCAGCTTGGGGCAGACAAGCTCTGGAAACACCATATATTTT. Protein product: CASSLGQTSSGNTIYF.

V gene TRBV6-1 combines with J gene TRBJ1-1, with 11 nucleotides matching TRBD1. In germline, CDR1 is MNHNS, CDR2 SASEGT. V shed 2 bases, J shed 6 bases, and the junction held 11 bases outside the gene matches. CDR3 length equals 17 residues. In DNA, the CDR3 is TGTGCCAGCAGTGAAAATCCTGGACAGGGGGCAGGAGCTGAAGCTTTCTTT. It specifies CASSENPGQGAGAEAFF.

This clone was seen a few times. This sequence joins TRBV6-6 and TRBJ1-5; D is unresolved. Between the trimmed V and J ends, which lost 6 bases and 1 base, there was a span of 13 bases. CDR1 is MNHNY and CDR2 is SVGAGI in the germline V gene (reference sequence). The CDR3 length is 15 residues. CDR3 in amino acids: CASRSSGGSNQPQHF. The DNA of the CDR3 is TGTGCCAGCAGATCCAGCGGTGGAAGCAATCAGCCCCAGCATTTT.

This chain links TRBV4-2 with TRBJ2-7, with 11 bases identical to TRBD2. Germline lookup yields CDR1 LGHNA and CDR2 YNFKEQ. Unmatched junction bases numbered 4, after V lost 0 bases and J lost 0 bases. The CDR3 is 17 residues long. The CDR3 protein is CASSQETSGVFSYEQYF. DNA of the CDR3: TGTGCCAGCAGCCAAGAGACTAGCGGGGTGTTCTCCTACGAGCAGTACTTC.

Only a few counts were recorded for this clone. The chain combines TRBV2 with TRBJ2-2; no firm D call. Looked up from germline, CDR1 is SNHLY and CDR2 is FYNNEI. This CDR3 has 12 residues. Trimming pared 4 bases from V and 5 bases from J, leaving 5 bases between. The CDR3 coding sequence is TGTGCCAGCAGTGTGTGGACCGGGGAGCTGTTTTTT. Protein product: CASSVWTGELFF.

This chain links TRBV10-2 with TRBJ2-7; 9 bases are shared with TRBD2. V was pared by 10 bases and J by 2 bases, with 6 bases of the junction left unmatched. The CDR3 has 13 amino acids. Germline CDR1 WSHSY, CDR2 SAAADI. The CDR3 sequence: CATRLAATYEQYF. Written as DNA, the CDR3 is TGCGCCACCAGACTAGCGGCCACCTACGAGCAGTACTTC.

The V call is TRBV5-1, the J call TRBJ1-1; no clear D gene. CDR3 length: 15 amino acids. Trimming shortened V by 4 bases and J by 0 bases, and 13 bases separated the two germline ends. CDR1 is SGHRS and CDR2 is YFSETQ in the germline V gene. The CDR3 loop is CASSPEVQLNTEAFF. The CDR3 DNA follows: TGCGCCAGCAGCCCCGAGGTACAGCTGAACACTGAAGCTTTCTTT.

The rearrangement joins TRBV5-1 to TRBJ1-2, with a tentative D call TRBD1 (6 bases). The V end lost 6 bases, the J end lost 8 bases, and 23 bases lay between the germline ends. CDR1 and CDR2 from the germline V gene are SGHRS and YFSETQ. CDR3 size: 15 residues. Written as DNA, the CDR3 is TGCGCCAGCACCCCAGATCGGAACAGGGTCGGAGGCTACACCTTC. Translated: CASTPDRNRVGGYTF.

This clone was seen only once. This rearrangement joins TRBV6-5 to TRBJ2-2; 8 nucleotides align to TRBD2. Germline values: CDR1 MNHEY, CDR2 SVGAGI. V lost 2 bases, J lost 2 bases, and 1 base stayed unmatched. This CDR3 has 15 residues. The CDR3 region is CASSYTSGNTGELFF. The CDR3 DNA follows: TGTGCCAGCAGTTACACTAGCGGTAACACCGGGGAGCTGTTTTTT.

The chain joins TRBV18 to TRBJ2-5, with 13 bases identical to TRBD2. The germline V gene encodes CDR1 KGHSH and CDR2 LQKENI. Unmatched junction bases numbered 3, after V lost 3 bases and J lost 2 bases. This CDR3 comprises 16 residues. The CDR3 nucleotides read TGTGCCAGCTCACCGACTAGCGGGGGGTTTCAAGAGACCCAGTACTTC. This sequence encodes CASSPTSGGFQETQYF. Filled out from reference TRBV18 and TRBJ2-5, the complete variable domain reads NAGVMQNPRHLVRRRGQEARLRCSPMKGHSHVYWYRQLPEEGLKFMVYLQKENIIDESGMPKERFSAEFPKEGPSILRIQQVVRGDSAAYFCASSPTSGGFQETQYFGPGTRLLVL.

V is TRBV12-5 and J is TRBJ2-5; D is unclear. The CDR3 sequence is 12 residues long. V was cut by 2 bases and J by 5 bases, with 6 bases left in between. Germline V CDR1 and CDR2: LGHNT, FRNRAP. CDR3 nucleotides: TGTGCTAGTGGTTTGTTGGTGGAGACCCAGTACTTC. The encoded protein is CASGLLVETQYF.

V is TRBV7-6 and J is TRBJ2-1; D call uncertain. The CDR3 spans 12 residues. V was cut by 5 bases and J by 7 bases, with 9 bases left in between. Per the germline V gene, CDR1 is SGHVS and CDR2 is FNYEAQ. For the CDR3, the DNA is TGTGCCAGCAGCGTAAAAGGAAATGAGCAGTTCTTC. This gives the protein CASSVKGNEQFF.

The rearrangement joins TRBV7-2 to TRBJ2-3; a possible D gene is TRBD2 (6 bases). Trimming pared 1 base from V and 9 bases from J, leaving 20 bases between. The germline V gene encodes CDR1 SGHTA and CDR2 FQGNSA. This CDR3 comprises 16 residues. The CDR3 bases are TGTGCCAGCAGCTTAGGGGACTCGACAATATTTCTGACGCAGTATTTT. Translation gives CASSLGDSTIFLTQYF.

The chain links TRBV27 to TRBJ1-4, with unresolved D. Germline CDR1 is MNHEY and CDR2 is SMNVEV (reference sequence). V was cut by 8 bases and J by 7 bases, with 20 bases left in between. The CDR3 is 15 amino acids. The CDR3 sequence is CASGKGAATFEKLFF. CDR3 DNA sequence: TGTGCCAGCGGCAAAGGTGCGGCTACCTTTGAAAAACTGTTTTTT.